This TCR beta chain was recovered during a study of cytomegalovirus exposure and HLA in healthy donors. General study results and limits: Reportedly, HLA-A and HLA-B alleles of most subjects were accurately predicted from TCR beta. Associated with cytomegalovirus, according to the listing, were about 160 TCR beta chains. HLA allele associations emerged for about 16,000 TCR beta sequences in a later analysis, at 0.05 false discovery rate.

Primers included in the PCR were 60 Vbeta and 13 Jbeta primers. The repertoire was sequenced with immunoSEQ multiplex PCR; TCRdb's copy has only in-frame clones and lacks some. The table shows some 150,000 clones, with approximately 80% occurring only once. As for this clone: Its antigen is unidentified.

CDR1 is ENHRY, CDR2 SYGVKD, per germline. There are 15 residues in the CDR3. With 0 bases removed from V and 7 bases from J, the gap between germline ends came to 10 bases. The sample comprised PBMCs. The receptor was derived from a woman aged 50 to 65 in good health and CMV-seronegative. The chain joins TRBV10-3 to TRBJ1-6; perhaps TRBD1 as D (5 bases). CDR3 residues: CAISESAGNNSPLHF. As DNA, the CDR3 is TGTGCCATCAGTGAGTCTGCAGGGAACAATTCACCCCTCCACTTT.